Listed here are 17 T cell receptor beta chains from one sample, sequenced in a study of blood T cell repertoires in COVID-19. TCRdb keeps only in-frame clones here, not all; method: immunoSEQ multiplex PCR. The sample has about 260,000 clones, roughly 86% seen once. Sequenced: peripheral blood. These receptors came from a man between 18 and 29 years old with active or convalescent COVID-19.

The J gene is TRBJ2-1, the V gene TRBV24-1; 13 bases align to TRBD2. V was pared by 4 bases and J by 5 bases, with 7 bases of the junction left unmatched. This CDR3 has 17 amino acids. CDR1 and CDR2 from the germline V gene are KGHDR and SFDVKD. The CDR3 DNA sequence: TGTGCCACCAGTGACCTCGGGACTAGCGGGATCCACAATGAGCAGTTCTTC. The encoded protein is CATSDLGTSGIHNEQFF.

V is TRBV29-1 and J is TRBJ1-1; 9 nucleotides align to TRBD1. Trimming removed 4 bases from V and 5 bases from J; junction bases left unmatched: 5. The germline V gene encodes CDR1 SQVTM and CDR2 ANQGSEA. CDR3 size: 13 residues. Here the CDR3 reads CSVGDRVLTEAFF. CDR3 nucleotides: TGCAGCGTTGGGGACAGGGTGCTTACTGAAGCTTTCTTT.

The CDR3 region has the DNA TGTGCCAGCAGCCGTAGCGGGGGAAGCACAGATACGCAGTATTTT. Encoded protein: CASSRSGGSTDTQYF. The chain links TRBV7-3 to TRBJ2-3; TRBD2 agrees at 9 bases. This CDR3 has 15 residues. Germline V gene sequence: CDR1 SGHTA, CDR2 FQGTGA. The ends lost 5 bases at V and 0 bases at J; junction bases unmatched: 3.

Only a few counts were recorded for this clone. CDR3 amino acids: CASSYSAGAEAFF. For the CDR3, the DNA is TGTGCCAGCAGCTATAGTGCAGGGGCTGAAGCTTTCTTT. The chain links TRBV6-5 to TRBJ1-1; weak D call: TRBD1 (6 bases). This CDR3 has 13 amino acids. Germline V lookup: CDR1 MNHEY, CDR2 SVGAGI. Trimming removed 6 bases at V and 6 bases at J, with 14 bases between.

The V gene is TRBV6-4, the J gene TRBJ1-6; weak D call: TRBD1 (6 bases). The CDR3 loop spans 14 amino acids. Trimming took off 5 bases at V and 7 bases at J, with 12 bases between the two ends. Germline V CDR1 and CDR2: MRHNA, SNTAGT. CDR3 protein: CASSREGGNSPLHF. In nucleotides, the CDR3 is TGTGCCAGCAGTCGGGAGGGGGGGAATTCACCCCTCCACTTT.

This clone was counted a single time. The chain is built from TRBV4-1 and TRBJ1-1; no clear D. V was cut by 1 base and J by 1 base, with 13 bases left in between. This CDR3 is built from 16 residues. CDR1 and CDR2 from the germline V gene are MGHRA and YSYEKL. The CDR3 DNA sequence: TGCGCCAGCAGCCAAGTTAGCTCCGGTCCGAACACTGAAGCTTTCTTT. It is translated as CASSQVSSGPNTEAFF.

This clone was recorded a few times. The chain carries TRBV14 and TRBJ1-2; no definite D call. This CDR3 has 12 residues. Germline V gene data show CDR1 as SGHDN and CDR2 as FVKESK. Trimming cost V 4 bases and J 8 bases, with 11 bases left between them. The chain's CDR3 is CASSRLSTGYTF. CDR3 DNA: TGTGCCAGCAGCCGGTTGAGTACGGGCTACACCTTC.

CDR3 residues: CASSSRGRGGGETQYF. CDR3 coding DNA: TGTGCCAGCAGCAGCAGGGGACGCGGGGGCGGGGAGACCCAGTACTTC. The chain couples TRBV5-4 to TRBJ2-5, with D tentatively TRBD2 (7 bases). This CDR3 has 16 residues. Per the germline V gene, CDR1 is SGHNT and CDR2 is YYREEE (reference sequence). Deletions cut 4 bases from V and 5 bases from J, with 21 bases between.

The chain recombines TRBV24-1 with TRBJ2-3; no firm D call. Germline CDR1 KGHDR, CDR2 SFDVKD. The CDR3 runs to 13 residues. Trimming cost V 5 bases and J 0 bases, with 5 bases left between them. The CDR3 bases are TGTGCCACCAGTGTTACTAGCACAGATACGCAGTATTTT. It specifies CATSVTSTDTQYF.

The chain uses TRBV6-5 and TRBJ2-7, with a possible D match to TRBD2 (6 bases). The CDR3 is 14 amino acids. Trimming took off 5 bases at V and 3 bases at J, with 14 bases between the two ends. Germline V gene data show CDR1 as MNHEY and CDR2 as SVGAGI. The CDR3 nucleotides are TGTGCCAGCAGTCCGACGGGGGTTTACTACGAGCAGTACTTC. It yields the protein CASSPTGVYYEQYF.

This clone was seen a few times. V is TRBV9 and J is TRBJ1-1; TRBD1 matches 7 bases. Germline V gene lookup returns CDR1 SGDLS and CDR2 YYNGEE. The CDR3 has 13 amino acids. Trimming removed 1 base from V and 8 bases from J; junction bases left unmatched: 5. The CDR3 spells CASSVLLQGEAFF. In nucleotides, the CDR3 is TGTGCCAGCAGCGTACTCTTACAGGGGGAAGCTTTCTTT.

The table lists this clone with a count of one. The chain combines TRBV27 with TRBJ2-6; a weak D match, TRBD1 (5 bases). Germline CDR1 reads MNHEY; CDR2 reads SMNVEV (reference sequence). With 7 bases removed from V and 0 bases from J, the gap between germline ends came to 19 bases. The CDR3 is 18 amino acids. CDR3 bases: TGTGCCAGCACCAAACAGGCAGGGTTGGGCTCTGGGGCCAACGTCCTGACTTTC. Encoded protein: CASTKQAGLGSGANVLTF.

CDR3 nucleotides: TGTGCCAGCACCAACTCACGGTTTGACGGGGAGCTGTTTTTT. This translates into CASTNSRFDGELFF. The J gene is TRBJ2-2, the V gene TRBV6-5; D ambiguous. Trimming removed 7 bases at V and 7 bases at J, with 16 bases between. The CDR3 runs to 14 residues. Germline V gene lookup returns CDR1 MNHEY and CDR2 SVGAGI.

CDR3 sequence reads: CASSLVLDTQYF. The CDR3 coding sequence is TGTGCCAGCAGCTTGGTTCTTGATACGCAGTATTTT. The chain combines TRBV5-8 with TRBJ2-3, with no clear D. The germline gives CDR1 SGHTS, CDR2 YDEGEE. The V end lost 0 bases, the J end lost 6 bases, and 5 bases lay between the germline ends. The length of the CDR3 is 12 residues.

The chain uses TRBV3-1 (or the pseudogene TRBV3-2) and TRBJ1-2, with D uncertain. The V gene lost 0 bases and the J gene lost 7 bases, with 9 bases spanning the gap. CDR1 is LGHDT and CDR2 is YNNKEL in the germline V gene (reference sequence). CDR3 length: 13 amino acids. CDR3 sequence reads: CASSQDEGGGYTF. The DNA for the CDR3 is TGTGCCAGCAGCCAAGATGAGGGTGGTGGCTACACCTTC.

The chain has TRBV5-1 and TRBJ2-1; TRBD2 agrees at 10 bases. Germline lookup yields CDR1 SGHRS and CDR2 YFSETQ. J gave up 2 bases and V 4 bases, and 3 bases lay outside the gene matches. The CDR3 length is 15 residues. In DNA form, the CDR3 reads TGCGCCAGCAGCCAGGGACTAGCGACCTACAATGAGCAGTTCTTC. The encoded protein is CASSQGLATYNEQFF.

This clone came up a few times. The chain is built from TRBV6-5 and TRBJ1-1, with 10 bases fitting TRBD1. The J segment lost 0 bases and the V segment lost 4 bases, leaving 5 bases of the junction unmatched. Germline assignment: CDR1 MNHEY and CDR2 SVGAGI. The length of the CDR3 is 16 residues. This CDR3 reads CASSSTGGGLNTEAFF. The CDR3 nucleotides read TGTGCCAGCAGTTCGACAGGGGGCGGATTGAACACTGAAGCTTTCTTT.